A selection of T cell receptor beta chains follows, all from one sample in a study of T-cell memory formation after mild COVID-19. From the 5' RACE reads, TCRdb called clonotypes with MiXCR, one entry per CDR3 protein. The sample carries roughly 190,000 distinct CDR3 sequences, about 10% recorded once. The sequenced sample consisted of PBMCs or a T cell subset sorted from them (not recorded which). These receptor sequences come from a man younger than 35 who had mild COVID-19 (a few samples of this study predate the infection). Cell type and time point are not known. Both conserved end residues are part of each CDR3. A D gene is named only where the DNA matches it firmly. Only part of the rows carry a size: once, few, many, or a class if the clone is expanded.

J gene,clone size,V gene,D gene,CDR3 DNA,CDR3 protein
TRBJ2-5,.,TRBV28,.,TGTGCCAGTCAACAGGGGGGGGGGACCCAGTACTTC,CASQQGGGTQYF
TRBJ1-6,.,TRBV5-1,.,TGCGCCAGCAGCTTCGCGGGAACTGTAAATTCACCCCTCCACTTT,CASSFAGTVNSPLHF
TRBJ2-2,.,TRBV9,.,TGTGCCAGCAGCGTCGGAGCCATCCAGGGGAGGGAGCTGTTTTTT,CASSVGAIQGRELFF
TRBJ1-2,.,TRBV12-5,TRBD1,TGTGCTAGTGGTTCGGACAGGCTCGGGGGCTACACCTTC,CASGSDRLGGYTF
TRBJ1-1,.,TRBV9,TRBD1,TGTGCCAGCAGCGGTGGATACAGGGGGTGGGGAACTGAAGCTTTCTTT,CASSGGYRGWGTEAFF
TRBJ2-5,few,TRBV5-1,.,TGCGCCAGCAGCCCCTTCGGCTCCCAAGAGACCCAGTACTTC,CASSPFGSQETQYF
TRBJ2-3,many,TRBV5-5,.,TGTGCCAGCACCCCAGGACAAACTAGCACAGATACGCAGTATTTT,CASTPGQTSTDTQYF
TRBJ2-7,many,TRBV15,TRBD1,TGTGCCACCAGCAACGACAGGGGACCCTACGAGCAGTACTTC,CATSNDRGPYEQYF
TRBJ2-2,few,TRBV4-2,TRBD1,TGTGCCAGCAGCCAGCCCGACAGGGACACCGGGGAGCTGTTTTTT,CASSQPDRDTGELFF
TRBJ2-5,.,TRBV7-3,TRBD2,TGTGCCAGCAGCCTCGGGACTAGCAACCGGGAGACCCAGTACTTC,CASSLGTSNRETQYF
TRBJ1-1,.,TRBV20-1,TRBD1,TGCAGTGCTAGAGACGCGAGGACAGGGATGAACACTGAAGCTTTCTTT,CSARDARTGMNTEAFF
TRBJ2-1,many,TRBV5-5,TRBD1,TGTGCCAGCAGCGCACGGCCACAGGGGAATGAGCAGTTCTTC,CASSARPQGNEQFF
TRBJ1-1,few,TRBV5-4,.,TGTGCCAGCAGCCCCCGGGACACTGTCCCTGAAGCTTTCTTT,CASSPRDTVPEAFF
TRBJ1-4,few,TRBV11-2,.,TGTGCCAGCAGCTACCCCCGGCCTGGAGAGAAACTGTTTTTT,CASSYPRPGEKLFF
TRBJ2-1,.,TRBV20-1,TRBD2,TGCAGTGCTAAAGCGGGGGGGCCGCACAATGAGCAGTTCTTC,CSAKAGGPHNEQFF
TRBJ2-6,many,TRBV5-1,.,TGCGCCAGCAGCTTGTTCTCGTTCGGGGCCAACGTCCTGACTTTC,CASSLFSFGANVLTF
TRBJ2-3,many,TRBV25-1,.,TGTGCCAGCAGTGGCGGATTCAGCACAGATACGCAGTATTTT,CASSGGFSTDTQYF
TRBJ2-3,few,TRBV9,TRBD2,TGTGCCAGCAGCGCGCTGAATCTAGCGGGGACTACGCAGTATTTT,CASSALNLAGTTQYF
TRBJ1-5,few,TRBV6-5,.,TGTGCCAGCAGTTCCGGGACCAGCAATCAGCCCCAGCATTTT,CASSSGTSNQPQHF
TRBJ2-2,.,TRBV6-2/TRBV6-3,.,TGTGCCAGCACCTCGAACACCGGGGAGCTGTTTTTT,CASTSNTGELFF
TRBJ2-5,many,TRBV29-1,.,TGCAGCGTTGTACAAGAGACCCAGTACTTC,CSVVQETQYF
TRBJ1-4,.,TRBV6-5,TRBD1,TGTGCCAGCGGGGACAGCCTTAATGAAAAACTGTTTTTT,CASGDSLNEKLFF
TRBJ2-1,many,TRBV20-1,TRBD2,TGCAGTGCTAGGTGGGGCCAGCGGGGGGCCTACAATGAGCAGTTCTTC,CSARWGQRGAYNEQFF
TRBJ1-2,.,TRBV18,TRBD1,TGTGCCAGCTCACCGAAGGGGGCCTTTGACTATGGCTACACCTTC,CASSPKGAFDYGYTF
TRBJ1-1,.,TRBV25-1,.,TGTGCCAGCAGTGAATTGACTTTGGGGAATAAAGCTTTCTTT,CASSELTLGNKAFF
TRBJ2-1,few,TRBV3-1,.,TGTGCCAGCAGCCAGGCGAGGGGGGTGTGGGAGCAGTTCTTC,CASSQARGVWEQFF
TRBJ2-5,many,TRBV20-1,.,TGCAGTGTCGGGTCGCGGCGGGAGACCCAGTACTTC,CSVGSRRETQYF
TRBJ1-6,.,TRBV20-1,.,TGCAGTGCTAGAGAGGGGTCGGTTGATTCACCCCTCCACTTT,CSAREGSVDSPLHF
TRBJ1-1,few,TRBV15,.,TGTGCCACCAGCAGAGCCGAGGGGAACACTGAAGCTTTCTTT,CATSRAEGNTEAFF
TRBJ2-3,.,TRBV7-2,.,TGTGCCAGCAGCAGGGAACTGGCAGATACGCAGTATTTT,CASSRELADTQYF
TRBJ2-1,.,TRBV5-1,TRBD1,TGCGCCAGCAGCTTGGCCGGTACAGGGGGACCCTCCTACAATGAGCAGTTCTTC,CASSLAGTGGPSYNEQFF
TRBJ2-3,few,TRBV7-2,TRBD2,TGTGCCAGCAGCTCGACCGCCTGGCGGGGGGGAGGAGATACGCAGTATTTT,CASSSTAWRGGGDTQYF
TRBJ1-5,many,TRBV7-2,.,TGTGCCAGCAGCGTAAGGGGGGATCAAGCCCAGCATTTT,CASSVRGDQAQHF
TRBJ1-3,.,TRBV2,.,TGTGCCAGCAGTGCGTTAAGTAGCTCTGGAAACACCATATATTTT,CASSALSSSGNTIYF
TRBJ2-2,few,TRBV12-3/TRBV12-4,.,TGTGCCAGCAGTTTCCCGCAGGGTGGGACCGGGGAGCTGTTTTTT,CASSFPQGGTGELFF
TRBJ2-3,many,TRBV5-1,TRBD1,TGCGCCAGCAGCCTTCCGGGACAGAGCACAGATACGCAGTATTTT,CASSLPGQSTDTQYF
TRBJ2-3,few,TRBV25-1,TRBD2,TGTGCCAGCAGCTATTGGACTAGCGTGACAGATACGCAGTATTTT,CASSYWTSVTDTQYF
TRBJ2-1,many,TRBV24-1,.,TGTGCCACCAGTGATTCGACTAGGGCCTACAATGAGCAGTTCTTC,CATSDSTRAYNEQFF
TRBJ2-3,.,TRBV10-3,TRBD2,TGTGCCATCAGTCAGCGGGGGGGAGCAGATACGCAGTATTTT,CAISQRGGADTQYF
TRBJ2-5,.,TRBV5-1,TRBD2,TGCGCCAGCACGCGGACTAGCGAAGAGACCCAGTACTTC,CASTRTSEETQYF
TRBJ2-3,few,TRBV10-1,TRBD2,TGCGCCAGCAGTGAAGCGGGGAGCACAGATACGCAGTATTTT,CASSEAGSTDTQYF
TRBJ2-3,few,TRBV25-1,.,TGTGCCAGCAGTACGGACATTGGGTACGGCACAGATACGCAGTATTTT,CASSTDIGYGTDTQYF
TRBJ2-5,.,TRBV20-1,.,TGCAGCGGTATTCGACGGGAAGAGACCCAGTACTTC,CSGIRREETQYF
TRBJ1-6,many,TRBV12-3/TRBV12-4,.,TGTGCCAGCAGTTTTTTAAATTCACCCCTCCACTTT,CASSFLNSPLHF
TRBJ1-1,many,TRBV7-9,TRBD1,TGTGCCAGCAGTTTAACAGGGGACACTGAAGCTTTCTTT,CASSLTGDTEAFF